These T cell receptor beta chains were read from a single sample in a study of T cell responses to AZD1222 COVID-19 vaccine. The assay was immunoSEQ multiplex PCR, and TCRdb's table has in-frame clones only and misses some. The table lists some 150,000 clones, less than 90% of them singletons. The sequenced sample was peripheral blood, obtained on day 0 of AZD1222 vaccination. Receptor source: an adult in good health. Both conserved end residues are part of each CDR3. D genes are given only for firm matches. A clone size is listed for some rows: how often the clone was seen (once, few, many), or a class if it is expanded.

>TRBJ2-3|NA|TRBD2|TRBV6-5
TGTGCCAGCAGTTACGAACTAGCGGGCACAGATACGCAGTATTTT
CASSYELAGTDTQYF
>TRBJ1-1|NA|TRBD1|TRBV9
TGTGCCAGCAGCACAGGGGTGAACACTGAAGCTTTCTTT
CASSTGVNTEAFF
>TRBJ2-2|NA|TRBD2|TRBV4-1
TGCGCCAGCAGCCAAGCTCTAGCGGGGGTCACCGGGGAGCTGTTTTTT
CASSQALAGVTGELFF
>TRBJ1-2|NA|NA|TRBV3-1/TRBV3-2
TGTGCCAGCAGCCGAGGCGGTTCTAACTATGGCTACACCTTC
CASSRGGSNYGYTF
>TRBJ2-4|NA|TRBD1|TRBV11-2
TGTGCCAGCAGCTTAGAACAGGACAGGGGAGGCAAAAACATTCAGTACTTC
CASSLEQDRGGKNIQYF
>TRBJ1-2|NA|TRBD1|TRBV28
TGTGCCAGCAGTTCCCCAGGGGAAGGGGGCTTAAGTGGCTACACCTTC
CASSSPGEGGLSGYTF
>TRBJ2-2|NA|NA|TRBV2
TGTGCCAGCAGGGTCTACATCGGGGAGCTGTTTTTT
CASRVYIGELFF
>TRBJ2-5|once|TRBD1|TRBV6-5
TGTGCCAGCAGTTACTCGGGGACAGCAGAGACCCAGTACTTC
CASSYSGTAETQYF
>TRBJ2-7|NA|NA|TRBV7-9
TGTGCCAGCAGCTTAGGGCTTGGGAGTAGCACCTACGAGCAGTACTTC
CASSLGLGSSTYEQYF
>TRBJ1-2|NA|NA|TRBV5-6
TGTGCCAGCAGCTCCTCAGGGGCTTCTGGCTACACCTTC
CASSSSGASGYTF
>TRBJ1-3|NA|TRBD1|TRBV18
TGTGCCAGCTCACCAGGACAGGGCATGGGTGGAAACACCATATATTTT
CASSPGQGMGGNTIYF